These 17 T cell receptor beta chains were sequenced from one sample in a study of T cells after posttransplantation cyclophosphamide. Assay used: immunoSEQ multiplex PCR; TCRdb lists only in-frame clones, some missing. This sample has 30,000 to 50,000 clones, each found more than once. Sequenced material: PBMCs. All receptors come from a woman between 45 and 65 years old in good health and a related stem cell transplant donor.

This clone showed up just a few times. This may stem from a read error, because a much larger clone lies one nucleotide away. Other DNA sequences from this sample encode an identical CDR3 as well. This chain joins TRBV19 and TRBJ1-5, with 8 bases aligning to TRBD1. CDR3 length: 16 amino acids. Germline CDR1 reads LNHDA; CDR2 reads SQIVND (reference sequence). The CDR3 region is CASSINGTGPGRPQHF. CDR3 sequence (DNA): TGTGCCAGCAGTATAAACGGGACAGGCCCGGGTAGGCCCCAGCATTTT.

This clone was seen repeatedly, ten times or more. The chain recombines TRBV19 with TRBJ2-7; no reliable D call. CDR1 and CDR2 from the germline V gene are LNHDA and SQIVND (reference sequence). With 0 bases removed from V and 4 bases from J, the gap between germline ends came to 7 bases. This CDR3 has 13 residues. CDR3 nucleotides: TGTGCCAGTAGTATAGATCGCCGGTACGAGCAGTACTTC. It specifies CASSIDRRYEQYF.

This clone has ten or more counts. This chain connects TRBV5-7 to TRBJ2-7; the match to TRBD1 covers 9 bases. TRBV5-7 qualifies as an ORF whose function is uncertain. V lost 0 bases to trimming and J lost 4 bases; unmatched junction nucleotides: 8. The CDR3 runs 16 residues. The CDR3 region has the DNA TGTGCCAGCAGCTTGGCCTCCGGGACAGGGAGGTACGAGCAGTACTTC. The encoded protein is CASSLASGTGRYEQYF.

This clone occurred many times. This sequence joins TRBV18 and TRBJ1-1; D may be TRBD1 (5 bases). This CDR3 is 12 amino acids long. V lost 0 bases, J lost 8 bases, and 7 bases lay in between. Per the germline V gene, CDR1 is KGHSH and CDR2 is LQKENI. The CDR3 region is CASSPPGGEAFF. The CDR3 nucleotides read TGTGCCAGCTCACCACCGGGGGGGGAAGCTTTCTTT.

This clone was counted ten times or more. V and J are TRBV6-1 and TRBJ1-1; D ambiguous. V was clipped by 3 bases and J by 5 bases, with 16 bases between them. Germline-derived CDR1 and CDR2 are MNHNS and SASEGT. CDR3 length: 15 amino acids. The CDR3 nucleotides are TGTGCCAGCAGTGATCGGGGTTTCCCAAGGACTGAAGCTTTCTTT. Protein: CASSDRGFPRTEAFF.

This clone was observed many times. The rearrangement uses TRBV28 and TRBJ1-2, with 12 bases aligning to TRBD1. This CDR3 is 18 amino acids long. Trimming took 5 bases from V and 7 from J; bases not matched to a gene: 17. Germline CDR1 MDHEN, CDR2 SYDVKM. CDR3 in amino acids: CASSALRRDRGRFGGYTF. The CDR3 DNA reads TGTGCCAGCAGTGCCTTACGGCGGGACAGGGGGCGCTTTGGTGGCTACACCTTC.

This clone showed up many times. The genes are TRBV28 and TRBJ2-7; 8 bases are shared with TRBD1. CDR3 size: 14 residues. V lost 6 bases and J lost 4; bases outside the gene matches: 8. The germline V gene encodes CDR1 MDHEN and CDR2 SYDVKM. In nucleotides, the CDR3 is TGTGCCAGCAGCAGGACAGGGATTATTTACGAGCAGTACTTC. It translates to CASSRTGIIYEQYF.

The CDR3: CASSYPTGNPSPLHF. CDR3 sequence (DNA): TGTGCCAGCAGTTACCCGACAGGGAACCCTTCACCCCTCCACTTT. The chain links TRBV6-5 to TRBJ1-6; 7 bases are a match to TRBD1. Trimming removed 2 bases from V and 9 bases from J; junction bases left unmatched: 7. This CDR3 comprises 15 residues. The germline V gene has CDR1 MNHEY and CDR2 SVGAGI.

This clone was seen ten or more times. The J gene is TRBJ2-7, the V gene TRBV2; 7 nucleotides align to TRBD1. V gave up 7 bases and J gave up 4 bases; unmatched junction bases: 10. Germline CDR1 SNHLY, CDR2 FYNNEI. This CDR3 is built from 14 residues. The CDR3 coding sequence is TGTGCCAGCACCGAAGACAGGGTATCGTACGAGCAGTACTTC. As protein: CASTEDRVSYEQYF.

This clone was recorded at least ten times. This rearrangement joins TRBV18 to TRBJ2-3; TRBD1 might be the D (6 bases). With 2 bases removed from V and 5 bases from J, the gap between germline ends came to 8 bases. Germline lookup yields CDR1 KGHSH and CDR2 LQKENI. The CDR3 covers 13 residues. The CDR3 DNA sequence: TGTGCCAGCTCACCAGGGGGCGGAGATACGCAGTATTTT. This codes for CASSPGGGDTQYF.

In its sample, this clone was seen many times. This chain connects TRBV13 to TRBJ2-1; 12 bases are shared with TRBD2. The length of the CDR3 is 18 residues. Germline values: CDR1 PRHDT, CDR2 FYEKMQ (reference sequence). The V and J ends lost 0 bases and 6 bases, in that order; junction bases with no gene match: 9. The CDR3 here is CASSLGLAGLAGSNEQFF. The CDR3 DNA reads TGTGCCAGCAGCTTAGGCCTCGCTGGACTAGCGGGGTCCAATGAGCAGTTCTTC.

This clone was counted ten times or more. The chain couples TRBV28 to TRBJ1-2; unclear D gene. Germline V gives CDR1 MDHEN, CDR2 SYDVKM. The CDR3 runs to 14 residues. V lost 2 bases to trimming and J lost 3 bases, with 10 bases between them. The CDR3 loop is CASSLNGLDYGYTF. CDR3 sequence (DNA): TGTGCCAGCAGTTTAAATGGCCTGGACTATGGCTACACCTTC.

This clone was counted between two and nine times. CDR3 protein: CASSPVRGGTEAFF. The CDR3 region has the DNA TGTGCCAGCTCACCGGTTCGGGGGGGCACTGAAGCTTTCTTT. V is TRBV18 and J is TRBJ1-1, with D possibly matching TRBD1 (5 bases). CDR3 length: 14 amino acids. Germline lookup yields CDR1 KGHSH and CDR2 LQKENI. V was clipped by 3 bases and J by 4 bases, with 12 bases between them.

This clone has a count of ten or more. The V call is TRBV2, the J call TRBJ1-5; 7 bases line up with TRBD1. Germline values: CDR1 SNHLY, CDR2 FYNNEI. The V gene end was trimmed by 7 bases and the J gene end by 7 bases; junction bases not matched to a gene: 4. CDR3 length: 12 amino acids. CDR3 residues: CASKGGAQPQHF. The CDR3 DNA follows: TGTGCCAGCAAAGGGGGCGCACAGCCCCAGCATTTT.

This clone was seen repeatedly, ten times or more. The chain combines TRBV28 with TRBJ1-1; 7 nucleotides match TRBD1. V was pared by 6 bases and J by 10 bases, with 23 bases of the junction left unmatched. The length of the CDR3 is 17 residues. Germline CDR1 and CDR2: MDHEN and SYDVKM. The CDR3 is CASRKNRAGGQRTAAFF. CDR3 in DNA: TGTGCCAGCAGAAAAAATCGCGCAGGGGGGCAGAGAACGGCAGCTTTCTTT.

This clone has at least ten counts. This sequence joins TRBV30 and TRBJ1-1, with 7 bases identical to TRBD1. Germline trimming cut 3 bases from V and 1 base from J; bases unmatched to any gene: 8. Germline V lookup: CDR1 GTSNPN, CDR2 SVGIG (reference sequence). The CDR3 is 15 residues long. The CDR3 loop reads CAWSEIDRENTEAFF. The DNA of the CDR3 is TGTGCCTGGAGCGAAATCGACAGGGAGAACACTGAAGCTTTCTTT.

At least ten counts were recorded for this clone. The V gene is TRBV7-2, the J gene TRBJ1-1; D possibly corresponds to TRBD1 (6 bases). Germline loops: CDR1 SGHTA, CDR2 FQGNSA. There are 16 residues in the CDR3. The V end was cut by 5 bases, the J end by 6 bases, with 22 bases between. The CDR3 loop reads CASSRNVRGPLAEAFF. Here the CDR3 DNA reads TGTGCCAGCAGCCGCAATGTCAGGGGACCCCTCGCTGAAGCTTTCTTT.